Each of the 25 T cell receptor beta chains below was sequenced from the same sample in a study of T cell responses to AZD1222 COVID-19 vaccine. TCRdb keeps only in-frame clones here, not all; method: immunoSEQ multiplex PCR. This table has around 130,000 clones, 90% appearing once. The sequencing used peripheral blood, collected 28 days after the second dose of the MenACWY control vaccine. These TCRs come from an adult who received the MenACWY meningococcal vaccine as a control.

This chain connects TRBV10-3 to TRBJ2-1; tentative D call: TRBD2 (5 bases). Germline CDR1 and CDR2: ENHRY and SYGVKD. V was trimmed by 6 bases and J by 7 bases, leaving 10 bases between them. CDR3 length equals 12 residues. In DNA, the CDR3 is TGTGCCATCAGCGAGAGGAGGAATGAGCAGTTCTTC. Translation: CAISERRNEQFF.

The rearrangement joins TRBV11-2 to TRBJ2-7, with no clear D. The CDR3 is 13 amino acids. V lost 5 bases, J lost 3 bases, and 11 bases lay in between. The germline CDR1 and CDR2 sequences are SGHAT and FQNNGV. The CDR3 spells CASSRYRFYEQYF. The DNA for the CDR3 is TGTGCCAGCAGCCGTTACCGTTTCTACGAGCAGTACTTC.

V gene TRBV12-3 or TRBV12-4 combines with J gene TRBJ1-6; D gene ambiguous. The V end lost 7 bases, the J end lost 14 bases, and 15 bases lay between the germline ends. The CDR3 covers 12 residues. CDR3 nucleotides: TGTGCCAGCACCCTCCCCGGCCTCACCCTCCACTTT. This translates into CASTLPGLTLHF.

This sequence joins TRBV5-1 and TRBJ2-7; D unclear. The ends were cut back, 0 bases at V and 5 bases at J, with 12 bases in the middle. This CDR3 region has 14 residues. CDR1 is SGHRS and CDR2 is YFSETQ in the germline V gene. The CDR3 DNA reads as TGCGCCAGCAGCTTGGGAGCCTCGTCCCACGAGCAGTACTTC. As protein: CASSLGASSHEQYF.

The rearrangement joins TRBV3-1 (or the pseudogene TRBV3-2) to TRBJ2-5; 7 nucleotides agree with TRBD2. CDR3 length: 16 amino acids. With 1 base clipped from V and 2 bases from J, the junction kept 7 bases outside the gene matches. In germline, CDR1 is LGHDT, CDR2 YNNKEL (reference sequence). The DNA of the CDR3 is TGTGCCAGCAGCCAAGGTGCTAGCGGTGGACAAGAGACCCAGTACTTC. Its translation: CASSQGASGGQETQYF.

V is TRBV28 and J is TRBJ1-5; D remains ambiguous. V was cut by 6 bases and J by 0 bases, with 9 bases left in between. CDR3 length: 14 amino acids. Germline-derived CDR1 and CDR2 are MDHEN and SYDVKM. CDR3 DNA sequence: TGTGCCAGCAGGGCTGTGAATAGCAATCAGCCCCAGCATTTT. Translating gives CASRAVNSNQPQHF. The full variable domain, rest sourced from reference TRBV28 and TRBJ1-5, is DVKVTQSSRYLVKRTGEKVFLECVQDMDHENMFWYRQDPGLGLRLIYFSYDVKMKEKGDIPEGYSVSREKKERFSLILESASTNQTSMYLCASRAVNSNQPQHFGDGTRLSIL.

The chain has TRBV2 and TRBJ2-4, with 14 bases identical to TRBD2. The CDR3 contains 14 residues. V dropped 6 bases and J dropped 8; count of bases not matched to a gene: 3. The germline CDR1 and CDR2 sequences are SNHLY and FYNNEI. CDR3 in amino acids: CASRGTSGSYIQYF. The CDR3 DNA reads TGTGCCAGCAGGGGGACTAGCGGGAGTTACATTCAGTACTTC.

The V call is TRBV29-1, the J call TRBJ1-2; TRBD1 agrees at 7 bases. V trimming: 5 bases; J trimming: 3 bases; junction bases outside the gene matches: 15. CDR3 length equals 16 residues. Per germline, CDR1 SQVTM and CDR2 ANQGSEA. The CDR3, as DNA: TGCAGCGTTCCCCTTCCGGCAGGGGGTCGTGACTATGGCTACACCTTC. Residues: CSVPLPAGGRDYGYTF.

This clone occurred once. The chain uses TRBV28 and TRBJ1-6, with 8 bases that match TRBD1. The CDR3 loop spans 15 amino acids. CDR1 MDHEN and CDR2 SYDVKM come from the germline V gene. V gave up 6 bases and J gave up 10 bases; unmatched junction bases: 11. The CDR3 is CASRPSGGDYSPLHF. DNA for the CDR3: TGTGCCAGCAGGCCCTCAGGGGGCGATTACTCACCCCTCCACTTT.

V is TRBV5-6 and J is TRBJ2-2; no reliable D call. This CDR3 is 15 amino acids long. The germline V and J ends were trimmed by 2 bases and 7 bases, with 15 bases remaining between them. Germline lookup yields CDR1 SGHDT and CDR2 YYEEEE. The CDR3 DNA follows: TGTGCCAGCAGCTTCCGGCAGGATTACGGCGGGGAGCTGTTTTTT. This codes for CASSFRQDYGGELFF.

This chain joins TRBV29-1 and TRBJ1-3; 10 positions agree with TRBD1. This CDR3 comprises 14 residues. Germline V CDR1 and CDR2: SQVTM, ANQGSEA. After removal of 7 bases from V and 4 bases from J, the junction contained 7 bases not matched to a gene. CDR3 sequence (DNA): TGCAGCGCCGCCGGGACAGGGGACGGAAACACCATATATTTT. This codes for CSAAGTGDGNTIYF.

The CDR3 is CSVPRDTSTDTQYF. As DNA, the CDR3 is TGCAGCGTTCCACGGGACACTAGCACAGATACGCAGTATTTT. V gene TRBV29-1 combines with J gene TRBJ2-3; D may be TRBD1 (6 bases). Germline lookup yields CDR1 SQVTM and CDR2 ANQGSEA. CDR3 length equals 14 residues. V was shortened by 5 bases and J by 0 bases, with 12 bases between the two germline ends.

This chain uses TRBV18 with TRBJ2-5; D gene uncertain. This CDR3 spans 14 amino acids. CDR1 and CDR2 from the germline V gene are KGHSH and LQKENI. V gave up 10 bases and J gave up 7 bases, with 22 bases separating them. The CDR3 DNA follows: TGTGCCAACCCCATATTTAGGCCTAGAGGGACCCAGTACTTC. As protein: CANPIFRPRGTQYF.

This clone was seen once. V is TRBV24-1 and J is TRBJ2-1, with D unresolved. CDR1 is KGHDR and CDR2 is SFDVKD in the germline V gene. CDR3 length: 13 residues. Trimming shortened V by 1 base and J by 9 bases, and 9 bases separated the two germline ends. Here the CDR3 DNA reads TGTGCCACCAGTGATTTTGTTCGAGGTGAGCAGTTCTTC. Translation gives CATSDFVRGEQFF.

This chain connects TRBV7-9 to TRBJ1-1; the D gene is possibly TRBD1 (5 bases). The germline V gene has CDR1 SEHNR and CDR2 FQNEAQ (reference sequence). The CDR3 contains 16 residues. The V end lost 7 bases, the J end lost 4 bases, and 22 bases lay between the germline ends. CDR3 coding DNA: TGTGCCAGCATATTGATTATCGGGGCTGTGGGCACTGAAGCTTTCTTT. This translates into CASILIIGAVGTEAFF.

CDR3 nucleotide sequence: TGTGCCAGCTCACAACAGGGATACAATGAGCAGTTCTTC. Residues: CASSQQGYNEQFF. This chain uses TRBV18 with TRBJ2-1; D is possibly TRBD1 (6 bases). The V and J ends lost 4 bases and 4 bases respectively, with 8 bases between them. Germline V gene lookup returns CDR1 KGHSH and CDR2 LQKENI. This CDR3 comprises 13 residues.

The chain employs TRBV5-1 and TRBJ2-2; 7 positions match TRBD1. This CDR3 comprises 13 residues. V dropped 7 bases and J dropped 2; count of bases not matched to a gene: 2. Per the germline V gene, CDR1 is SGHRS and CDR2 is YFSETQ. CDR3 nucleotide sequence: TGCGCCAGCGGACAGGACAACACCGGGGAGCTGTTTTTT. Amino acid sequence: CASGQDNTGELFF.

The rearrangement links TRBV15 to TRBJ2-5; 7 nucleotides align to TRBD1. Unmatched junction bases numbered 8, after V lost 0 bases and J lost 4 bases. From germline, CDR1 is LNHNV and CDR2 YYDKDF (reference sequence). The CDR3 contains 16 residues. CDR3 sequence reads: CATSRDASTGRETQYF. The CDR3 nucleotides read TGTGCCACCAGCAGAGACGCCTCGACAGGGAGAGAGACCCAGTACTTC.

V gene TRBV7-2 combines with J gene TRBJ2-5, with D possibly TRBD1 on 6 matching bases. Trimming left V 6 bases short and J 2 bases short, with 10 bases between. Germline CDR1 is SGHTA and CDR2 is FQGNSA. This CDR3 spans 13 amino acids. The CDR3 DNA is TGTGCCAGCAGTTACAGGGCTCAAGAGACCCAGTACTTC. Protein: CASSYRAQETQYF. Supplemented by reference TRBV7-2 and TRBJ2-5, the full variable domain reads GAGVSQSPSNKVTEKGKDVELRCDPISGHTALYWYRQSLGQGLEFLIYFQGNSAPDKSGLPSDRFSAERTGGSVSTLTIQRTQQEDSAVYLCASSYRAQETQYFGPGTRLLVL.

The CDR3 region is CASSLPLAGGETQYF. CDR3 sequence (DNA): TGTGCCAGCAGCCTGCCGTTAGCCGGGGGAGAGACCCAGTACTTC. V is TRBV7-9 and J is TRBJ2-5; TRBD2 is a possible D gene (6 bases). V was pared by 5 bases and J by 4 bases, with 17 bases between. This CDR3 is 15 amino acids long. From germline, CDR1 is SEHNR and CDR2 FQNEAQ (reference sequence).

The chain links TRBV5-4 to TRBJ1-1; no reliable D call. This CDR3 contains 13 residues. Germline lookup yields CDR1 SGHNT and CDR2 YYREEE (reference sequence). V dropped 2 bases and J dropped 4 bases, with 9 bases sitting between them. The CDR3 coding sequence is TGTGCCAGCAGCTTAGGAGGGTCCACTGAAGCTTTCTTT. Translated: CASSLGGSTEAFF.

In DNA, the CDR3 is TGTGCCTGGAGTGTCGGATTTTATGGCTACACCTTC. It yields the protein CAWSVGFYGYTF. The genes are TRBV30 and TRBJ1-2, with D unclear. Germline V gives CDR1 GTSNPN, CDR2 SVGIG (reference sequence). V gave up 0 bases and J gave up 5 bases, with 7 bases separating them. This CDR3 is 12 amino acids long.

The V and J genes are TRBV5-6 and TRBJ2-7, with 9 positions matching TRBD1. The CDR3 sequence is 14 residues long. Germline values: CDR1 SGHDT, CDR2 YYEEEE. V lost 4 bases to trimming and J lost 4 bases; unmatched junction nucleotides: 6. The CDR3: CASSPGTGIYEQYF. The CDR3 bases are TGTGCCAGCAGCCCCGGGACAGGGATATACGAGCAGTACTTC.

CDR3 sequence: CSASSSPLNYNEQFF. As DNA, the CDR3 is TGCAGTGCGAGTAGTTCGCCCCTCAACTACAATGAGCAGTTCTTC. This chain uses TRBV20-1 with TRBJ2-1, with no clear D. V shed 6 bases and J shed 3 bases, with 18 bases lying between them. Germline loops: CDR1 DFQATT, CDR2 SNEGSKA (reference sequence). The CDR3 spans 15 residues.

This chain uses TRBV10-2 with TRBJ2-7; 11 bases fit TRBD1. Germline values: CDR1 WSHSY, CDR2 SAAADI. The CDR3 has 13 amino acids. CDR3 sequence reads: CASSDRTGGDGVV. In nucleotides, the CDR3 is TGCGCCAGCAGTGATCGGACAGGGGGCGATGGTGTCGTC.